This T cell receptor beta chain derives from a study of preoperative IRX-2 immunotherapy in early breast cancer. Germline CDR1 reads LNHDA; CDR2 reads SQIVND (reference sequence). The V end was cut by 7 bases, the J end by 7 bases, with 19 bases between. The CDR3 loop spans 15 amino acids. Described treatment: preoperative locoregional IRX-2 cytokine immunotherapy. Patients received preoperative, locoregional IRX-2 cytokine immunotherapy in a phase Ib study. The method was immunoSEQ multiplex PCR; TCRdb's version includes in-frame clones alone and lacks a portion of them. The sample lists approximately 38,000 clones, roughly 82% occurring once. This clone was observed a handful of times.

This TCR derives from a human donor with breast cancer. The sequencing used lymph node tissue, collected after IRX-2 immunotherapy. The gene calls are TRBV19 and TRBJ1-4; TRBD1 is a possible D gene (5 bases). CDR3 sequence reads: CASMTVWGNGEKLFF. In nucleotides, the CDR3 is TGTGCCAGTATGACAGTTTGGGGGAATGGTGAAAAACTGTTTTTT.